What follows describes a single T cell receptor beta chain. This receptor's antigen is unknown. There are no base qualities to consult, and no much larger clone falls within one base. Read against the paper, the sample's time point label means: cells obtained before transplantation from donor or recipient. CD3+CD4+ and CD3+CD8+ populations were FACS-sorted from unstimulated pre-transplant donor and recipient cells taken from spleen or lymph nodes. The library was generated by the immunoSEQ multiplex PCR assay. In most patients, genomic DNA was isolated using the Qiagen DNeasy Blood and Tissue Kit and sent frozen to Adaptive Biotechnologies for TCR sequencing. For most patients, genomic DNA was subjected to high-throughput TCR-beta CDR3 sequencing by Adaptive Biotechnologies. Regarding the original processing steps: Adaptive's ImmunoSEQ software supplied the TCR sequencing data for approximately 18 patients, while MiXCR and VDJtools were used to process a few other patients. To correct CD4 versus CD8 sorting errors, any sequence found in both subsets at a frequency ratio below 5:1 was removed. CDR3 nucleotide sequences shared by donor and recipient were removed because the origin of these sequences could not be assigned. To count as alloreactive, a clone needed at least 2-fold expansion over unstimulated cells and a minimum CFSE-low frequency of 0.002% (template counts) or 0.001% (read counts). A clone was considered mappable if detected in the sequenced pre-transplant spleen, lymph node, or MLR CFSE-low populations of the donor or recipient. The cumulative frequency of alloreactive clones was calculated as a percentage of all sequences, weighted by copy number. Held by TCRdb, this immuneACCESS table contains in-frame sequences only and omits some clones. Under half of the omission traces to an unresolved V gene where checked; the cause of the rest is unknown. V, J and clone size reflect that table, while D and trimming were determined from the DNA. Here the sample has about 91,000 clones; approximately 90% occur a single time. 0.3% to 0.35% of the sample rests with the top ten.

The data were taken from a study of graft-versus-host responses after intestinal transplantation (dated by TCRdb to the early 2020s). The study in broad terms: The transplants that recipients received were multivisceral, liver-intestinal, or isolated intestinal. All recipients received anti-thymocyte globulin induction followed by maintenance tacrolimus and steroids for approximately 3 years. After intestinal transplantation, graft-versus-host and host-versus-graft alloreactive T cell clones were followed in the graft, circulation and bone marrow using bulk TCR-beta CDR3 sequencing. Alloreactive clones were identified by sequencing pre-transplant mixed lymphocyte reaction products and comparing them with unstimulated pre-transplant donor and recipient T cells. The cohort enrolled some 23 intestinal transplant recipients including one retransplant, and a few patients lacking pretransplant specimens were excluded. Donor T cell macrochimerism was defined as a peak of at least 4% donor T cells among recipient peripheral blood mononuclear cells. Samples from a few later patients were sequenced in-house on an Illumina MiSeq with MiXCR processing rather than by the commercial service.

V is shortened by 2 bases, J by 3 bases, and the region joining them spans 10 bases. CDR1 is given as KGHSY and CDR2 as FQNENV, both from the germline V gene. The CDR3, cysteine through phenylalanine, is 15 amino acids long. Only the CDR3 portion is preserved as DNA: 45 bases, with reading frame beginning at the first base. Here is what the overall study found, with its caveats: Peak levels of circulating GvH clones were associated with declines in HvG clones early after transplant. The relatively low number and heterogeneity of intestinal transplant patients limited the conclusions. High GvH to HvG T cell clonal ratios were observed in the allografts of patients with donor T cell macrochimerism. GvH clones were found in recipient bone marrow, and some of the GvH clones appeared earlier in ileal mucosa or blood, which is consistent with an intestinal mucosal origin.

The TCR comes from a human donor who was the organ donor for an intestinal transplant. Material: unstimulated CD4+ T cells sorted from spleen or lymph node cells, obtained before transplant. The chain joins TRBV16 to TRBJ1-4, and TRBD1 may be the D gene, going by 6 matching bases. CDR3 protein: CASSQAGQPNEKLFF. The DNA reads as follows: TGTGCCAGCAGCCAAGCCGGACAGCCTAATGAAAAACTGTTTTTT.